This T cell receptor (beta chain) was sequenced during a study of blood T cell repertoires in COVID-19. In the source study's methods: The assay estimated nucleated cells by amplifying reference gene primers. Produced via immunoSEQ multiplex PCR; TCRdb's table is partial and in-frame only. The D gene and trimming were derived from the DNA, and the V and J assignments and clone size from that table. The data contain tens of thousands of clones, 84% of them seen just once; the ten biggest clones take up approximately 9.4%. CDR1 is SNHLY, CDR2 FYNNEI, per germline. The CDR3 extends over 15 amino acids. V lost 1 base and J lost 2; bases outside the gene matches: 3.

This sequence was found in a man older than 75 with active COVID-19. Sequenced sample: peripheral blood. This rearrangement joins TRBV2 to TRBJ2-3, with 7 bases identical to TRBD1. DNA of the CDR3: TGTGCCAGCAGTGAAGGGGGACAGAACACAGATACGCAGTATTTT. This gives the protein CASSEGGQNTDTQYF.